The entry below gives a single T cell receptor beta chain sequence along with its context. Profiled with immunoSEQ multiplex PCR; TCRdb holds only in-frame clones, not every one. The profile covers tens of thousands of clones, with about 96% appearing a single time and around 0.2% taken by the ten largest. Germline loops: CDR1 SNHLY, CDR2 FYNNEI. V shed 5 bases and J 1 base; nucleotides not matched to a gene: 9. The CDR3 spans 16 residues. These data are taken from a study of technical replicates of blood from a few donors. The chain combines TRBV2 with TRBJ2-3, with 7 nucleotides matching TRBD1. The sample taken for sequencing was T cells isolated from PBMCs. The TCR sequence derives from a human donor in good health. CDR3 protein: CASSKQGMGGTDTQYF. The CDR3 coding sequence is TGTGCCAGCAGTAAACAGGGGATGGGGGGCACAGATACGCAGTATTTT.